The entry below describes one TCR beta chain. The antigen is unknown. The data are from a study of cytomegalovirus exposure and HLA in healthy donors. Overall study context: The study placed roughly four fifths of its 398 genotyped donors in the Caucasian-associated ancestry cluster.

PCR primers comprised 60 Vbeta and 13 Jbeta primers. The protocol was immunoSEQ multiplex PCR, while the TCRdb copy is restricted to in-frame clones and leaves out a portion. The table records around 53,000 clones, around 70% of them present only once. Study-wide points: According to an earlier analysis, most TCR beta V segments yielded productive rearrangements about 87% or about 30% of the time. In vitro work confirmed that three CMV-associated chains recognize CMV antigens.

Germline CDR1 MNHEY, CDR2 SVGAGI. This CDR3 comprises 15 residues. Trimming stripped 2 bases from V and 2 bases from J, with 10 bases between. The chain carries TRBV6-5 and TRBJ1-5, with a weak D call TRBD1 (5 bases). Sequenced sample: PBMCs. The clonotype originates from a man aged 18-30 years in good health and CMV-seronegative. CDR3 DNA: TGTGCCAGCAGTTACATGGGGGAGGGCAATCAGCCCCAGCATTTT. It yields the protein CASSYMGEGNQPQHF.